This passage covers 18 T cell receptor beta chains from one sample sequenced in a study of blood T cell repertoires in COVID-19. Repertoires were generated with immunoSEQ multiplex PCR, while TCRdb's copy carries only in-frame clones and drops some. The table includes some 270,000 clones, over 75% detected once. Sequenced input: PBMCs or T cells enriched from blood (not recorded which). These receptors were obtained from a woman aged 50 to 65 with acute COVID-19.

CDR3 sequence: CAWRVKPHREVSYEQYF. CDR3 DNA sequence: TGTGCCTGGAGGGTCAAACCCCACAGGGAAGTATCCTACGAGCAGTACTTC. The rearrangement uses TRBV30 and TRBJ2-7, with D possibly TRBD1 on 6 matching bases. Germline V lookup: CDR1 GTSNPN, CDR2 SVGIG (reference sequence). The CDR3 extends over 17 amino acids. Trimming took 3 bases from V and 1 from J, leaving 22 bases between them.

The gene calls are TRBV3-1 (or the pseudogene TRBV3-2) and TRBJ1-2; no definite D call. V lost 2 bases and J 0 bases, leaving 7 bases between the germline ends. The germline V gene has CDR1 LGHDT and CDR2 YNNKEL (reference sequence). The CDR3 is 14 residues long. The CDR3 DNA sequence: TGTGCCAGCAGCCAACCTCCTGCTAACTATGGCTACACCTTC. Amino acids: CASSQPPANYGYTF.

There are a few counts of this clone. V gene TRBV11-3 combines with J gene TRBJ2-7; D may be TRBD1 (6 bases). Germline CDR1 reads SGHNT; CDR2 reads YENEEA. V shed 4 bases and J shed 6 bases, with 16 bases lying between them. The CDR3 runs 14 residues. The DNA for the CDR3 is TGTGCCAGCAGCTCCGGGACACCTCGGTCCGAGCAGTACTTC. This gives the protein CASSSGTPRSEQYF.

This chain joins TRBV10-2 and TRBJ1-4; D is uncertain. This CDR3 is 13 amino acids long. V lost 0 bases, J lost 11 bases, and 10 bases lay in between. Germline lookup yields CDR1 WSHSY and CDR2 SAAADI. The CDR3 DNA is TGCGCCAGCAGTGAGTCGACTAGGGAGAAACTGTTTTTT. This translates into CASSESTREKLFF.

CDR3 in amino acids: CASSQGDRESPLHF. CDR3 coding DNA: TGCGCCAGCAGCCAAGGCGACCGGGAGTCACCCCTCCACTTT. This chain uses TRBV4-3 with TRBJ1-6, with D unclear. Between the trimmed V and J ends, which lost 1 base and 10 bases, there was a span of 11 bases. This CDR3 is built from 14 residues. CDR1 and CDR2 (germline): LGHNA, YSLEER.

The rearrangement joins TRBV29-1 to TRBJ1-3, with D unresolved. The CDR3 spans 12 residues. CDR1 is SQVTM and CDR2 is ANQGSEA in the germline V gene. V was clipped by 7 bases and J by 2 bases, with 9 bases between them. CDR3 protein: CSASFTGNTIYF. For the CDR3, the DNA is TGCAGCGCCTCGTTTACTGGAAACACCATATATTTT.

The V and J genes are TRBV29-1 and TRBJ1-2; 10 bases align to TRBD1. J gave up 1 base and V 2 bases, and 7 bases lay outside the gene matches. CDR1 and CDR2 (germline): SQVTM, ANQGSEA. The CDR3 sequence is 16 residues long. This CDR3 reads CSVESLDRGLNYGYTF. CDR3 DNA: TGCAGCGTTGAATCCCTAGACAGGGGGCTTAACTATGGCTACACCTTC.

The chain carries TRBV9 and TRBJ1-2, with D possibly TRBD1 on 5 matching bases. The CDR3 runs 16 residues. Between the trimmed V and J ends, which lost 0 bases and 1 base, there was a span of 13 bases. CDR1 is SGDLS and CDR2 is YYNGEE in the germline V gene. DNA for the CDR3: TGTGCCAGCAGCGTAGCTCCAGGGATCGGTAACTATGGCTACACCTTC. This gives the protein CASSVAPGIGNYGYTF.

The chain couples TRBV10-3 to TRBJ1-6; D not resolved. This CDR3 is 13 amino acids long. The ends were cut back, 6 bases at V and 7 bases at J, with 10 bases in the middle. Germline values: CDR1 ENHRY, CDR2 SYGVKD. The CDR3 protein is CAIRDLRNSPLHF. In DNA form, the CDR3 reads TGTGCCATCAGGGACTTGCGGAATTCACCCCTCCACTTT.

The genes are TRBV18 and TRBJ1-2, with D perhaps matching TRBD1 (5 bases). The CDR3 sequence is 14 residues long. Germline assignment: CDR1 KGHSH and CDR2 LQKENI. Trimming removed 0 bases at V and 4 bases at J, with 9 bases between. CDR3 amino acids: CASSPPGLPYGYTF. CDR3 nucleotide sequence: TGTGCCAGCTCACCACCGGGGCTTCCCTATGGCTACACCTTC. The full variable domain, rest sourced from reference TRBV18 and TRBJ1-2, is NAGVMQNPRHLVRRRGQEARLRCSPMKGHSHVYWYRQLPEEGLKFMVYLQKENIIDESGMPKERFSAEFPKEGPSILRIQQVVRGDSAAYFCASSPPGLPYGYTFGSGTRLTVV.

This sequence joins TRBV11-2 and TRBJ2-3, with a possible D match to TRBD2 (5 bases). There are 17 residues in the CDR3. Trimming shortened V by 1 base and J by 4 bases, and 18 bases separated the two germline ends. Germline-derived CDR1 and CDR2 are SGHAT and FQNNGV. The CDR3 nucleotides read TGTGCCAGCAGCTTAGGGCTCCCGAGGGTACCCCCAGATACGCAGTATTTT. Protein product: CASSLGLPRVPPDTQYF.

The chain links TRBV11-2 to TRBJ1-1, with D possibly TRBD1 on 6 matching bases. CDR1 and CDR2 from the germline V gene are SGHAT and FQNNGV. This CDR3 has 14 amino acids. Trimming removed 5 bases from V and 5 bases from J, with 15 bases in between. This CDR3 is CASSPRRGLTEAFF. CDR3 coding DNA: TGTGCCAGCAGCCCCCGCAGGGGCTTAACTGAAGCTTTCTTT.

The rearrangement links TRBV19 to TRBJ1-5; TRBD1 might be the D (6 bases). With 3 bases removed from V and 2 bases from J, the gap between germline ends came to 17 bases. Germline V gene lookup returns CDR1 LNHDA and CDR2 SQIVND (reference sequence). This CDR3 is 17 amino acids long. The CDR3 DNA reads TGTGCCAGTAGTATGGACAGTCGGACGAGAGGCAATCAGCCCCAGCATTTT. Protein: CASSMDSRTRGNQPQHF. The full variable domain, in which reference TRBV19 and TRBJ1-5 provide the parts outside the CDR3, is DGGITQSPKYLFRKEGQNVTLSCEQNLNHDAMYWYRQDPGQGLRLIYYSQIVNDFQKGDIAEGYSVSREKKESFPLTVTSAQKNPTAFYLCASSMDSRTRGNQPQHFGDGTRLSIL.

The chain joins TRBV6-1 to TRBJ2-7, with a tentative D call TRBD1 (5 bases). V was clipped by 2 bases and J by 5 bases, with 19 bases between them. The CDR3 totals 16 residues. Germline V CDR1 and CDR2: MNHNS, SASEGT. The CDR3 spells CASSEFVGQGIDEQYF. The CDR3 coding sequence is TGTGCCAGCAGTGAATTCGTTGGGCAGGGTATAGACGAGCAGTACTTC.

This chain uses TRBV2 with TRBJ1-3, with unresolved D. Between the trimmed V and J ends, which lost 6 bases and 0 bases, there was a span of 9 bases. This CDR3 is 14 amino acids long. Germline assignment: CDR1 SNHLY and CDR2 FYNNEI. This CDR3 reads CASRGGSSGNTIYF. In DNA form, the CDR3 reads TGTGCCAGCAGGGGAGGATCCTCTGGAAACACCATATATTTT.

The gene calls are TRBV7-2 and TRBJ2-3, with D possibly TRBD1 on 5 matching bases. Looked up from germline, CDR1 is SGHTA and CDR2 is FQGNSA. Trimming left V 2 bases short and J 5 bases short, with 23 bases between. The CDR3 is 18 amino acids. CDR3 sequence: CASSLLQRTGFNEDTQYF. For the CDR3, the DNA is TGTGCCAGCAGCTTACTACAGCGCACAGGCTTTAATGAAGATACGCAGTATTTT.

The chain carries TRBV6-5 and TRBJ2-3; 8 bases agree with TRBD2. With V trimmed by 6 bases and J by 0 bases, 5 bases remained unmatched. CDR3 length: 15 residues. The germline V gene encodes CDR1 MNHEY and CDR2 SVGAGI. The CDR3 DNA follows: TGTGCCAGCAGGTCGGCGGGGGGAAGCACAGATACGCAGTATTTT. This translates into CASRSAGGSTDTQYF.

This clone has only one observation. V and J are TRBV30 and TRBJ1-2; 7 positions match TRBD1. The J segment lost 3 bases and the V segment lost 3 bases, leaving 7 bases of the junction unmatched. The CDR3 loop spans 14 amino acids. The germline gives CDR1 GTSNPN, CDR2 SVGIG (reference sequence). In DNA form, the CDR3 reads TGTGCCTGGAGACGTGGGCAGGGGGACTATGGCTACACCTTC. Translating it yields CAWRRGQGDYGYTF.